This T cell receptor (beta chain) was recorded in a study of T-cell memory formation after mild COVID-19. Study-wide background: In these data, TCR clusters were largely donor specific. Study observations and caveats: Contracting CD4+ clones lay largely in CM and EM, with CD8+ ones residing in EMRA. Proof of SARS-CoV-2 specificity was absent for the second-wave clones that crested on day 37.

CDR3 length: 12 residues. Germline CDR1 and CDR2: SEHNR and FQNEAQ (reference sequence). Trimming removed 5 bases from V and 1 base from J, with 5 bases in between. On this clonotype itself: Its antigen is currently unknown.

Constant-segment primers served in 5'RACE that generated TCR alpha and TCR beta cDNA libraries bearing sample barcodes and UMIs. TCRdb fed the 5' RACE reads into MiXCR, producing one record per CDR3 protein. The sample lists over 150,000 distinct CDR3 sequences, approximately 12% occurring once. The rearrangement links TRBV7-9 to TRBJ1-1; D unclear. Sequencing used PBMCs or a T cell subset sorted from them (not recorded which). This TCR was sampled from a man younger than 30 who had mild COVID-19 (a few samples of this study predate the infection). Cell type and time point are not known. The CDR3 sequence: CASSGRNTEAFF. The CDR3 nucleotides are TGTGCCAGCAGCGGGCGGAACACTGAAGCTTTCTTT.